These 25 T cell receptor beta chains came from one sample sequenced in a study of blood T cell repertoires in COVID-19. Clones were sequenced by immunoSEQ multiplex PCR, and TCRdb holds only the in-frame ones, with some missing. The data show some 160,000 clones, under 95% seen once. The sequenced sample consisted of peripheral blood. The receptor set was obtained from a man between 18 and 29 years old with acute or convalescent COVID-19.

This chain links TRBV18 with TRBJ1-5, with D possibly being TRBD1 (5 bases). With 0 bases removed from V and 2 bases from J, the gap between germline ends came to 11 bases. CDR1 is KGHSH, CDR2 LQKENI, per germline. This CDR3 is built from 16 residues. CDR3 sequence: CASSPPGGVGNQPQHF. The CDR3 DNA reads as TGTGCCAGCTCACCACCGGGGGGGGTCGGCAATCAGCCCCAGCATTTT.

The chain recombines TRBV30 with TRBJ1-1; no firm D call. Between the trimmed V and J ends, which lost 2 bases and 5 bases, there was a span of 18 bases. The CDR3 loop spans 15 amino acids. Per the germline V gene, CDR1 is GTSNPN and CDR2 is SVGIG (reference sequence). CDR3: CAWSSKTAVITEAFF. For the CDR3, the DNA is TGTGCCTGGAGTAGCAAAACCGCCGTGATAACTGAAGCTTTCTTT. The full variable domain, with the rest looked up from reference TRBV30 and TRBJ1-1, is SQTIHQWPATLVQPVGSPLSLECTVEGTSNPNLYWYRQAAGRGLQLLFYSVGIGQISSEVPQNLSASRPQDRQFILSSKKLLLSDSGFYLCAWSSKTAVITEAFFGQGTRLTVV.

The chain employs TRBV25-1 and TRBJ2-1; 9 bases agree with TRBD1. Trimming removed 5 bases from V and 1 base from J; junction bases left unmatched: 9. CDR3 length equals 17 residues. CDR1 is MGHDK, CDR2 SYGVNS, per germline. This CDR3 reads CASSPFPGQGSYNEQFF. DNA of the CDR3: TGTGCCAGCAGTCCCTTTCCAGGACAGGGGTCCTACAATGAGCAGTTCTTC.

The chain recombines TRBV5-1 with TRBJ2-7; TRBD1 might be the D (6 bases). The CDR3 is 15 residues long. The germline gives CDR1 SGHRS, CDR2 YFSETQ. V was clipped by 3 bases and J by 6 bases, with 19 bases between them. The CDR3 loop is CASSSGSDRTREQYF. The CDR3, as DNA: TGCGCCAGCAGCTCGGGATCTGACAGGACGCGCGAGCAGTACTTC.

This chain links TRBV6-2 or TRBV6-3 with TRBJ2-1; 7 bases map to TRBD1. CDR1 and CDR2 (germline): MNHEY, SVGEGT. Trimming at V came to 2 bases and at J to 5 bases, leaving 3 bases not matched to a gene. CDR3 size: 14 residues. Written as DNA, the CDR3 is TGTGCCAGCAGTTACAGACAGGGTAACAATGAGCAGTTCTTC. Residues: CASSYRQGNNEQFF.

CDR3 protein: CASSPQGLTATNEKLFF. CDR3 nucleotide sequence: TGTGCCAGCTCACCCCAGGGACTGACAGCAACTAATGAAAAACTGTTTTTT. The chain uses TRBV18 and TRBJ1-4; a possible D gene is TRBD1 (5 bases). The CDR3 extends over 17 amino acids. Germline V CDR1 and CDR2: KGHSH, LQKENI. V lost 3 bases and J 0 bases, leaving 14 bases between the germline ends. Using reference TRBV18 and TRBJ1-4 for the parts outside the CDR3, the full variable domain is NAGVMQNPRHLVRRRGQEARLRCSPMKGHSHVYWYRQLPEEGLKFMVYLQKENIIDESGMPKERFSAEFPKEGPSILRIQQVVRGDSAAYFCASSPQGLTATNEKLFFGSGTQLSVL.

The CDR3 is CASSSGTGVYGYTF. CDR3 sequence (DNA): TGCGCCAGCAGCTCCGGGACAGGCGTCTATGGCTACACCTTC. V gene TRBV5-1 combines with J gene TRBJ1-2; 8 nucleotides line up with TRBD1. CDR3 size: 14 residues. Germline V gene sequence: CDR1 SGHRS, CDR2 YFSETQ. V was clipped by 3 bases and J by 4 bases; unmatched bases: 5.

The chain combines TRBV27 with TRBJ1-4; D gene ambiguous. Germline loops: CDR1 MNHEY, CDR2 SMNVEV (reference sequence). V was clipped by 6 bases and J by 8 bases, with 16 bases between them. The CDR3 contains 14 residues. CDR3: CASRESRMGEKLFF. The CDR3 DNA reads as TGTGCCAGCAGGGAATCTCGGATGGGCGAAAAACTGTTTTTT.

The V gene is TRBV15, the J gene TRBJ2-1, with D tentatively TRBD2 (6 bases). CDR1 is LNHNV, CDR2 YYDKDF, per germline (reference sequence). This CDR3 region has 14 residues. The ends were cut back, 3 bases at V and 3 bases at J, with 9 bases in the middle. The CDR3 DNA reads as TGTGCCACCAGCAGGGAGGGAAACTACAATGAGCAGTTCTTC. Translated, it gives CATSREGNYNEQFF.

The chain employs TRBV27 and TRBJ2-5, with no clear D. The V end was cut by 2 bases, the J end by 10 bases, with 11 bases between. The germline gives CDR1 MNHEY, CDR2 SMNVEV (reference sequence). The CDR3 contains 12 residues. CDR3 sequence (DNA): TGTGCCAGCAGTTTAAGCCCCCCCGGCCAGTACTTC. This gives the protein CASSLSPPGQYF.

V is TRBV18 and J is TRBJ2-1, with TRBD2 matching over 11 bases. Trimming at V came to 0 bases and at J to 3 bases, leaving 1 base not matched to a gene. The CDR3 is 16 residues long. Germline lookup yields CDR1 KGHSH and CDR2 LQKENI. This CDR3 is CASSPPGLAVYNEQFF. The CDR3, as DNA: TGTGCCAGCTCACCACCGGGACTAGCGGTCTACAATGAGCAGTTCTTC.

The chain has TRBV2 and TRBJ1-1, with a weak D call TRBD1 (6 bases). With 7 bases removed from V and 1 base from J, the gap between germline ends came to 10 bases. The CDR3 extends over 13 amino acids. Germline V gene lookup returns CDR1 SNHLY and CDR2 FYNNEI. The DNA of the CDR3 is TGTGCCAGCATTGAGGGACAGAACACTGAAGCTTTCTTT. Protein sequence: CASIEGQNTEAFF.

The V and J genes are TRBV4-2 and TRBJ2-7; 8 bases map to TRBD2. J gave up 6 bases and V 0 bases, and 7 bases lay outside the gene matches. CDR3 length: 15 residues. Germline V gene lookup returns CDR1 LGHNA and CDR2 YNFKEQ. CDR3 DNA: TGTGCCAGCAGCCAAGAAGGGCGGGGGGAGGTCGAGCAGTACTTC. Its translation is CASSQEGRGEVEQYF.

J is TRBJ1-1 and V is TRBV30, with D unresolved. CDR3 size: 14 residues. V lost 8 bases and J 1 base, leaving 17 bases between the germline ends. In germline, CDR1 is GTSNPN, CDR2 SVGIG (reference sequence). The CDR3 DNA follows: TGTGCCGGACTCCAAGATTACACGAACACTGAAGCTTTCTTT. Translating gives CAGLQDYTNTEAFF. Variable domain in full (rest from reference TRBV30 and TRBJ1-1): SQTIHQWPATLVQPVGSPLSLECTVEGTSNPNLYWYRQAAGRGLQLLFYSVGIGQISSEVPQNLSASRPQDRQFILSSKKLLLSDSGFYLCAGLQDYTNTEAFFGQGTRLTVV.

The J gene is TRBJ1-1, the V gene TRBV18; 8 nucleotides match TRBD1. This CDR3 contains 14 residues. Germline CDR1 reads KGHSH; CDR2 reads LQKENI. V dropped 2 bases and J dropped 6; count of bases not matched to a gene: 5. The CDR3 region is CASSPEDRASEAFF. DNA for the CDR3: TGTGCCAGCTCACCAGAGGACAGGGCATCTGAAGCTTTCTTT.

The chain joins TRBV5-1 to TRBJ2-7; TRBD2 might be the D (6 bases). V dropped 3 bases and J dropped 0 bases, with 22 bases sitting between them. The CDR3 covers 18 residues. Germline assignment: CDR1 SGHRS and CDR2 YFSETQ. CDR3 region: CASSSRLVAEIFSYEQYF. In DNA form, the CDR3 reads TGCGCCAGCAGCTCCAGGTTAGTAGCGGAGATTTTCTCCTACGAGCAGTACTTC.

The chain recombines TRBV5-5 with TRBJ1-5; 8 bases align to TRBD1. There are 18 residues in the CDR3. V was pared by 3 bases and J by 3 bases, with 14 bases of the junction left unmatched. Germline CDR1 reads SGHKS; CDR2 reads YYEKEE (reference sequence). CDR3 sequence reads: CASSSTGPGQGVNQPQHF. CDR3 coding DNA: TGTGCCAGCAGCTCGACCGGCCCCGGACAGGGTGTCAATCAGCCCCAGCATTTT.

The chain carries TRBV18 and TRBJ1-2; TRBD1 matches 9 bases. CDR3 length equals 18 residues. The V and J ends lost 5 bases and 4 bases, in that order; junction bases with no gene match: 17. The germline CDR1 and CDR2 sequences are KGHSH and LQKENI. The chain's CDR3 is CASSTRTGDGYRGYGYTF. The CDR3 coding sequence is TGTGCCAGCTCAACTAGGACAGGGGATGGGTACCGCGGCTATGGCTACACCTTC.

This CDR3 is CASSIRTGGLRWDTGELFF. The CDR3 DNA reads as TGTGCCAGTAGTATCAGGACAGGGGGCTTACGTTGGGACACCGGGGAGCTGTTTTTT. The rearrangement links TRBV19 to TRBJ2-2; 11 bases fit TRBD1. This CDR3 has 19 amino acids. The V segment lost 3 bases and the J segment 3 bases; nucleotides outside the gene matches: 12. Germline-derived CDR1 and CDR2 are LNHDA and SQIVND (reference sequence).

This chain links TRBV5-1 with TRBJ2-1, with a tentative D call TRBD2 (5 bases). In germline, CDR1 is SGHRS, CDR2 YFSETQ. The CDR3 length is 17 residues. V was shortened by 0 bases and J by 0 bases, with 13 bases between the two germline ends. The CDR3 loop reads CASSLATTGVSYNEQFF. The CDR3 DNA sequence: TGCGCCAGCAGCTTGGCCACCACCGGGGTCTCCTACAATGAGCAGTTCTTC.

This chain connects TRBV7-6 to TRBJ2-5; 7 bases fit TRBD2. V shed 1 base, J shed 5 bases, and the junction held 7 bases outside the gene matches. The length of the CDR3 is 15 residues. Germline-derived CDR1 and CDR2 are SGHVS and FNYEAQ. The CDR3 sequence: CASSLVGGGRETQYF. CDR3 in DNA: TGTGCCAGCAGCTTAGTCGGCGGGGGAAGGGAGACCCAGTACTTC.

The V and J genes are TRBV6-5 and TRBJ1-2, with 10 bases fitting TRBD1. Per germline, CDR1 MNHEY and CDR2 SVGAGI. The V segment lost 2 bases and the J segment 3 bases; nucleotides outside the gene matches: 3. The CDR3 runs to 15 residues. The chain's CDR3 is CASSYAGTGDYGYTF. CDR3 DNA: TGTGCCAGCAGTTACGCCGGGACAGGGGACTATGGCTACACCTTC.

This rearrangement joins TRBV11-2 to TRBJ2-5, with D perhaps matching TRBD1 (5 bases). CDR1 is SGHAT, CDR2 FQNNGV, per germline. The CDR3 sequence is 15 residues long. Between the trimmed V and J ends, which lost 6 bases and 2 bases, there was a span of 16 bases. The CDR3 nucleotides read TGTGCCAGCAGAAGGGGCGTAAGTTTTCAAGAGACCCAGTACTTC. Its translation is CASRRGVSFQETQYF.

The chain joins TRBV19 to TRBJ1-3, with 8 bases identical to TRBD1. V lost 2 bases and J lost 0; bases outside the gene matches: 18. This CDR3 has 21 amino acids. Germline loops: CDR1 LNHDA, CDR2 SQIVND (reference sequence). Written as DNA, the CDR3 is TGTGCCAGTAGTATAAATCCGACAGGGGCAGGACAGCCGATCTCTGGAAACACCATATATTTT. It specifies CASSINPTGAGQPISGNTIYF.

This clone was counted a few times. This same CDR3 is encoded by further DNA sequences in the sample. V is TRBV7-9 and J is TRBJ1-3, with D perhaps TRBD1 (5 bases). The germline V and J ends were trimmed by 5 bases and 2 bases, with 13 bases remaining between them. CDR3 length: 15 residues. Germline loops: CDR1 SEHNR, CDR2 FQNEAQ (reference sequence). The CDR3 nucleotides read TGTGCCAGCAGCCCCCAGGGTGGGGCTGGAAACACCATATATTTT. It is translated as CASSPQGGAGNTIYF.